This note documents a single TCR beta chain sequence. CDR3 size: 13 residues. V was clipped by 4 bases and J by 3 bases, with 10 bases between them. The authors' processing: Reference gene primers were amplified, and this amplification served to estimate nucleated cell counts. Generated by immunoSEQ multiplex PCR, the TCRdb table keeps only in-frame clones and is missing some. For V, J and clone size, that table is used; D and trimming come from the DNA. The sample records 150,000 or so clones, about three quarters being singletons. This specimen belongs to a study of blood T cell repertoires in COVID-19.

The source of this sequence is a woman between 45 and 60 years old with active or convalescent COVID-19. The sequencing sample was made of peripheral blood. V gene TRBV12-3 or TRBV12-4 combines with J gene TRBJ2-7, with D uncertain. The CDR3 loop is CASSSNPNYEQYF. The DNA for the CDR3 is TGTGCCAGCAGTTCCAATCCTAACTACGAGCAGTACTTC.